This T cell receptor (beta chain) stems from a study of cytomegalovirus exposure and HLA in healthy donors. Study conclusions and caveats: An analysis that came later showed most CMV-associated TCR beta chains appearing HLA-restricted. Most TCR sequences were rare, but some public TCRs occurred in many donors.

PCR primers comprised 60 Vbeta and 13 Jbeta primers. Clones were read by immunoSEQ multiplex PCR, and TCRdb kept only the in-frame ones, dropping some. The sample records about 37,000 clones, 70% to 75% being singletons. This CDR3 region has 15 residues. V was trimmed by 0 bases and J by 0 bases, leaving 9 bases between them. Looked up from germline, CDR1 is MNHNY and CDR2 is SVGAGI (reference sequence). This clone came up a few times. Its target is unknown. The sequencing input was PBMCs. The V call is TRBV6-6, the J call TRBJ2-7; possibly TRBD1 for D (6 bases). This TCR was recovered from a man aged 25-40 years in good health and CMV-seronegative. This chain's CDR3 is CASSYSDSYSYEQYF. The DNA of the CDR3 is TGTGCCAGCAGTTACTCGGACAGCTACTCCTACGAGCAGTACTTC.